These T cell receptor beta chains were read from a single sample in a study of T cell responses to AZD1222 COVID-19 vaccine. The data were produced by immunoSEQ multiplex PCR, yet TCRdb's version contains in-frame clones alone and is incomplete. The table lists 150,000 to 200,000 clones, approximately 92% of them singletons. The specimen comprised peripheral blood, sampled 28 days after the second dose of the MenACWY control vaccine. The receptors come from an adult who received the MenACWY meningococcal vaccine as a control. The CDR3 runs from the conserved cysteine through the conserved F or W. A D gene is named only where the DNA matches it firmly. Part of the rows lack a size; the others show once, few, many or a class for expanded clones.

TGTGCCAGCAGTTTAGCATCCGGGCAGTACTTC CASSLASGQYF - TRBJ2-7 once TRBV28
TGCGCCAGCAGTCTCAGGACAGGGGGGGACAATTCACCCCTCCACTTT CASSLRTGGDNSPLHF TRBD1 TRBJ1-6 - TRBV23-1
TGTGCCTGGAGTCCCGGACAGTCTGGCTACACCTTC CAWSPGQSGYTF - TRBJ1-2 once TRBV30
TGTGCCACCAGTGATAGTGACGGGTTGTGGAATGAGCAGTTCTTC CATSDSDGLWNEQFF - TRBJ2-1 - TRBV24-1
TGTGCCAGCAGACTACACCGAGGACAGGGTATTTTGGGAAACACCATATATTTT CASRLHRGQGILGNTIYF TRBD1 TRBJ1-3 - TRBV3-1/TRBV3-2
TGTGCCAGCAGCCCGGGGCCAAGGGCCCAGTACTTC CASSPGPRAQYF - TRBJ2-5 - TRBV6-5
TGTGCCAGCAGTCCATTGGACAGGCAAGAGACCCAGTACTTC CASSPLDRQETQYF TRBD1 TRBJ2-5 - TRBV6-5
TGTGCCAGCAGCTCGGGGACGAGTCGGGAAAAACTGTTTTTT CASSSGTSREKLFF - TRBJ1-4 - TRBV11-3
TGTGCCAGCAGCGGGACTAGCGGGAGAAGTCAAGCGCAGTATTTT CASSGTSGRSQAQYF TRBD2 TRBJ2-3 - TRBV9
TGTGCCAGTGGCAGGGGAGGTGAAAAACTGTTTTTT CASGRGGEKLFF - TRBJ1-4 - TRBV2
TGTGCCAGCAGTTTGGGCAGGGACCATGGCTACACCTTC CASSLGRDHGYTF - TRBJ1-2 - TRBV12-3/TRBV12-4
TGTGCCAGCAGTTCTCCTGCGGCAGATACGCAGTATTTT CASSSPAADTQYF - TRBJ2-3 - TRBV6-5
TGTGCCAGCAGCCGCCGGACAGGAATGGATTCACCCCTCCACTTT CASSRRTGMDSPLHF TRBD1 TRBJ1-6 few TRBV3-1/TRBV3-2
TGTGCCATCGGTTTAGGGGATGGAGGCTATGGCTACACCTTC CAIGLGDGGYGYTF - TRBJ1-2 - TRBV10-3
TGTGCCAGCAGCCAAAGGACAGGGGGGGGCCAAGAGACCCAGTACTTC CASSQRTGGGQETQYF TRBD1 TRBJ2-5 - TRBV3-1/TRBV3-2
TGTGCTAGTGGTTTGTTATCGAATTCTGGCTACACCTTC CASGLLSNSGYTF - TRBJ1-2 - TRBV12-5
TGCAGCGTTGTAACGGGGGTTACTGAAGCTTTCTTT CSVVTGVTEAFF - TRBJ1-1 once TRBV29-1
TGTGCCAGGAAGCTCTTGGGCAGGTACTTC CARKLLGRYF - TRBJ2-5 - TRBV12-3/TRBV12-4
TGTGCCAGCAGACGGGACAGTTTCGATCGGAGCTCCTACAATGAGCAGTTCTTC CASRRDSFDRSSYNEQFF TRBD1 TRBJ2-1 - TRBV27
TGTGCCAGCAGCTTAGGTGGGAGAGATTCTGTCAGAAGCAATGAGCAGTTCTTC CASSLGGRDSVRSNEQFF - TRBJ2-1 - TRBV7-9
TGTGCCAGCAGTCGGGAGAGCAGCTCCTACGAGCAGTACTTC CASSRESSSYEQYF - TRBJ2-7 - TRBV6-5
TGTGCCAGCAGTCTTCGCACTGAAGCTTTCTTT CASSLRTEAFF - TRBJ1-1 - TRBV28
TGTGCCAGCAGCCAGGGGAACAGGGGGTACCAAGAGACCCAGTACTTC CASSQGNRGYQETQYF TRBD1 TRBJ2-5 - TRBV11-3
TGTGCCAGCAGTTTAGGGGGACAGGGAGCTAACTATGGCTACACCTTC CASSLGGQGANYGYTF TRBD1 TRBJ1-2 - TRBV28
TGTGCCAGCAGTGCGGACATCCTCCCTGGAAACACCATATATTTT CASSADILPGNTIYF - TRBJ1-3 - TRBV2
TGTGCCAGCAGCACAGGGGGCAGGGGAGAGACCCAGTACTTC CASSTGGRGETQYF TRBD1 TRBJ2-5 - TRBV7-3
TGTGCCAGTAGTCCTTCGGCGAACACCGGGGAGCTGTTTTTT CASSPSANTGELFF - TRBJ2-2 - TRBV19
TGTGCCAGCAGTTCAAACAGGGTGAACTATGGCTACACCTTC CASSSNRVNYGYTF - TRBJ1-2 - TRBV27
TGTGCCAGCAGCCTGGCCGGAGCGGGAGGGGAGCAGTACTTC CASSLAGAGGEQYF TRBD2 TRBJ2-7 - TRBV7-2
TGCGCCAGCAGCCAAGCCGTGACAGGGATCCTCTACGAGCAGTACTTC CASSQAVTGILYEQYF TRBD1 TRBJ2-7 - TRBV4-1
TGCAGCGTTGCTGACAGCACGAACACCGGGGAGCTGTTTTTT CSVADSTNTGELFF - TRBJ2-2 - TRBV29-1
TGTGCCAGTAGTATGGGACAGGGGACCCATCAGCCCCAGCATTTT CASSMGQGTHQPQHF TRBD1 TRBJ1-5 - TRBV19
TGTGCCAGCAGCCAAGAATTGGGGTGGTCTGGGGAGCTGTTTTTT CASSQELGWSGELFF - TRBJ2-2 - TRBV4-2
TGTGCCAGTAGTCCGGGACAGAACTACGAGCAGTACTTC CASSPGQNYEQYF TRBD1 TRBJ2-7 - TRBV19
TGTGCCAGCTCGACGGGGGACACTGAAGCTTTCTTT CASSTGDTEAFF - TRBJ1-1 - TRBV7-8